The sequence of this TCR beta chain was determined in a study of blood T cell repertoires in COVID-19. About the study: Some COVID-19 samples were acute and others convalescent; all came from the United States, Italy and Spain. The cDNA or gDNA used as material had been derived from T cells, B-cell-depleted T cells, or PBMCs.

V lost 1 base and J lost 6; bases outside the gene matches: 9. The CDR3 consists of 16 residues. CDR1 and CDR2 (germline): SGHRS, YFSETQ. Per the authors' pipeline: Estimation of nucleated cell counts relied on the amplification of reference gene primers. Sequencing was performed with immunoSEQ multiplex PCR; in TCRdb, only in-frame clones are kept and a portion is missing. V, J and clone size are those of that table, while D and trimming were read from the DNA. Among about 160,000 clones listed, about nine tenths were seen once. Enrolled during active infection, Seattle patients were then followed longitudinally.

The sequence was obtained from a man aged 30 to 39 with COVID-19, enrolled during active disease. The V call is TRBV5-1, the J call TRBJ1-2; TRBD1 matches 10 bases. The sample consisted of peripheral blood. In nucleotides, the CDR3 is TGCGCCAGCAGCTTGAGGGCCTCCGGGACAGGGGATGGCTACACCTTC. Residues: CASSLRASGTGDGYTF.